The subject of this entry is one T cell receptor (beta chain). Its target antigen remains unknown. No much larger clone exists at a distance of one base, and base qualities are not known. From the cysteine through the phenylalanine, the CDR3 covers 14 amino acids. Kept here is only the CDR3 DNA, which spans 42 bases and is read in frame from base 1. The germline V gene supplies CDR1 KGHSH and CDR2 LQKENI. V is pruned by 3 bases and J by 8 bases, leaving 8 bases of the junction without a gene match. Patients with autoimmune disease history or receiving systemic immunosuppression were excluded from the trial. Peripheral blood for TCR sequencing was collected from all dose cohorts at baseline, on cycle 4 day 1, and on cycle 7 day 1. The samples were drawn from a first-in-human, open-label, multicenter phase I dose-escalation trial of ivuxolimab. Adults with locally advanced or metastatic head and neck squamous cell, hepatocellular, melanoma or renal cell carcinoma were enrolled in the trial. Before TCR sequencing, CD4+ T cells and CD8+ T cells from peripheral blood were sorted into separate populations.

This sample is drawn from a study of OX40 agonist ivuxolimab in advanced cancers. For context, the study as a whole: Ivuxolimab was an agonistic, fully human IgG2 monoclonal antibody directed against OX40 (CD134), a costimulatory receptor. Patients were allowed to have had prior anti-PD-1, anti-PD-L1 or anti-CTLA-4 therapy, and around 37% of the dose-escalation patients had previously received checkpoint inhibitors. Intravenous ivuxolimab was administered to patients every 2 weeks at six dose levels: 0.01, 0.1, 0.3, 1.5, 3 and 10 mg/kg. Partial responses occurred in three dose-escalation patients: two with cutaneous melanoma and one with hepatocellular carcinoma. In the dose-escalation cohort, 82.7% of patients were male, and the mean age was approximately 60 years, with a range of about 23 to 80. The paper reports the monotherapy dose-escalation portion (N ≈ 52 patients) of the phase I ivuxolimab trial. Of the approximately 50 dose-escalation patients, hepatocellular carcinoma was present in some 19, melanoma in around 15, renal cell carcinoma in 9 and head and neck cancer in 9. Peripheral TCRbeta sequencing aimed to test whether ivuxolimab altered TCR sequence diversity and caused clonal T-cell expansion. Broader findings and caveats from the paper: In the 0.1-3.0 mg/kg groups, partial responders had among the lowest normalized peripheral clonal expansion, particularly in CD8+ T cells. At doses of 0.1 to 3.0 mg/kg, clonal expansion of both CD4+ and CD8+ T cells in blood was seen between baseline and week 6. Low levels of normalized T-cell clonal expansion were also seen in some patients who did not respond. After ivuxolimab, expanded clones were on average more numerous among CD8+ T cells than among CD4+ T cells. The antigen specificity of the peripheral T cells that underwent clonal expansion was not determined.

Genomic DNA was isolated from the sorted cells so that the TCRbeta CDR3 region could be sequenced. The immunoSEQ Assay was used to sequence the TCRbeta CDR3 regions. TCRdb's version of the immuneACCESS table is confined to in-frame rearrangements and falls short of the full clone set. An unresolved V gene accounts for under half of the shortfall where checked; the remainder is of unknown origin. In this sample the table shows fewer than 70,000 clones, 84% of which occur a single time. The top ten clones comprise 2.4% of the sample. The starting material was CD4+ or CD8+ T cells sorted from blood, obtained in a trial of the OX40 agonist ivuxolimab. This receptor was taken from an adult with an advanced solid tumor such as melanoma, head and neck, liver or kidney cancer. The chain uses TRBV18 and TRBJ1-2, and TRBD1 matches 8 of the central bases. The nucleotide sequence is TGTGCCAGCTCACCCGACAGGGGTCCGCACGGCTACACCTTC. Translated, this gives CASSPDRGPHGYTF. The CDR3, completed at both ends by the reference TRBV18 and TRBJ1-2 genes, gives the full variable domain NAGVMQNPRHLVRRRGQEARLRCSPMKGHSHVYWYRQLPEEGLKFMVYLQKENIIDESGMPKERFSAEFPKEGPSILRIQQVVRGDSAAYFCASSPDRGPHGYTFGSGTRLTVV.